A single sample is the source of the 24 T cell receptor beta chains below, sequenced in a study of beta chain features in type 1 diabetes. Expressed TCRB transcripts were sequenced, since all the RNA that had been isolated was reverse transcribed. Assay: immunoSEQ multiplex PCR; the TCRdb copy retains only in-frame clones and omits some. The profile covers over 700,000 clones, with 17% appearing a single time and 0.023% taken by the ten largest. Input material: naive CD4+ T cells from blood. These TCRs come from a woman in her late teens or twenties in good health.

The chain uses TRBV7-9 and TRBJ1-2, with 10 bases lining up with TRBD1. The ends lost 5 bases at V and 2 bases at J; junction bases unmatched: 5. The germline V gene has CDR1 SEHNR and CDR2 FQNEAQ (reference sequence). This CDR3 is 15 amino acids long. The CDR3 protein is CASSPRQGANYGYTF. In nucleotides, the CDR3 is TGTGCCAGCAGCCCAAGACAGGGGGCGAACTATGGCTACACCTTC.

This clone was counted a few times. V is TRBV27 and J is TRBJ1-2; D remains ambiguous. The germline CDR1 and CDR2 sequences are MNHEY and SMNVEV (reference sequence). Deletions cut 4 bases from V and 6 bases from J, with 12 bases between. The CDR3 spans 13 residues. This CDR3 is CASSWRPRDGYTF. Here the CDR3 DNA reads TGTGCCAGCAGTTGGCGACCGAGAGATGGCTACACCTTC.

This rearrangement joins TRBV7-2 to TRBJ2-1; no clear D gene. Germline-derived CDR1 and CDR2 are SGHTA and FQGNSA. V lost 4 bases and J 6 bases, leaving 19 bases between the germline ends. This CDR3 region has 16 residues. The CDR3: CASSSKDSVWGNEQFF. CDR3 DNA sequence: TGTGCCAGCAGCTCAAAAGACTCCGTTTGGGGCAATGAGCAGTTCTTC.

The CDR3 sequence is CASSSPSTGPNYGYTF. For the CDR3, the DNA is TGTGCCAGCAGTTCCCCAAGCACAGGGCCTAACTATGGCTACACCTTC. This chain joins TRBV6-6 and TRBJ1-2; D might be TRBD1 (6 bases). Per the germline V gene, CDR1 is MNHNY and CDR2 is SVGAGI (reference sequence). CDR3 length: 16 amino acids. Trimming pared 4 bases from V and 0 bases from J, leaving 15 bases between.

This clone showed up just a few times. The chain carries TRBV7-2 and TRBJ2-1, with no clear D. Trimming took 7 bases from V and 1 from J, leaving 14 bases between them. This CDR3 region has 15 residues. Germline V gene lookup returns CDR1 SGHTA and CDR2 FQGNSA. In DNA, the CDR3 is TGTGCCAGCATAGCCCGGTCCCAATCCTACAATGAGCAGTTCTTC. Protein: CASIARSQSYNEQFF.

The rearrangement joins TRBV10-3 to TRBJ1-1; TRBD1 matches 9 bases. CDR1 and CDR2 from the germline V gene are ENHRY and SYGVKD. The CDR3 is made up of 15 amino acids. The V and J ends lost 5 bases and 1 base, in that order; junction bases with no gene match: 5. CDR3 region: CAISNRGRGNTEAFF. In DNA form, the CDR3 reads TGTGCCATCAGTAACAGGGGGCGCGGGAACACTGAAGCTTTCTTT.

This clone was counted only a few times. The J gene is TRBJ2-3, the V gene TRBV5-1, with a possible D match to TRBD1 (6 bases). Germline-derived CDR1 and CDR2 are SGHRS and YFSETQ. This CDR3 comprises 13 residues. V dropped 6 bases and J dropped 5 bases, with 13 bases sitting between them. The CDR3 DNA is TGCGCCAGCAATCAGGGGCTGGAAGATACGCAGTATTTT. This sequence encodes CASNQGLEDTQYF.

This clone was recorded a few times. The chain uses TRBV7-6 and TRBJ2-5; 16 bases map to TRBD2. CDR3 length equals 18 residues. Germline CDR1 reads SGHVS; CDR2 reads FNYEAQ. V shed 5 bases and J 6 bases; nucleotides not matched to a gene: 12. CDR3 loop: CASSRTGLAGGPFQTQYF. In DNA form, the CDR3 reads TGTGCCAGCAGCAGAACGGGACTAGCGGGAGGGCCTTTTCAGACCCAGTACTTC.

In regard to this clone: Other DNA sequences in the sample encode the same CDR3. This chain joins TRBV5-1 and TRBJ1-4; maybe TRBD1 (5 bases). The CDR3 is 14 residues long. Trimming cost V 4 bases and J 0 bases, with 7 bases left between them. Looked up from germline, CDR1 is SGHRS and CDR2 is YFSETQ. The CDR3 DNA reads as TGCGCCAGCAGCGGACAAGCAACTAATGAAAAACTGTTTTTT. Translating it yields CASSGQATNEKLFF. Variable domain in full (rest from reference TRBV5-1 and TRBJ1-4): KAGVTQTPRYLIKTRGQQVTLSCSPISGHRSVSWYQQTPGQGLQFLFEYFSETQRNKGNFPGRFSGRQFSNSRSEMNVSTLELGDSALYLCASSGQATNEKLFFGSGTQLSVL.

This clone has just a few counts. This chain uses TRBV11-2 with TRBJ2-5, with 7 nucleotides matching TRBD1. The junction had 3 bases not matched to a gene; V was cut back by 5 bases and J by 3 bases. The CDR3 extends over 13 amino acids. Germline CDR1 is SGHAT and CDR2 is FQNNGV. CDR3 amino acids: CASSPGTEETQYF. The CDR3 DNA follows: TGTGCCAGCAGCCCCGGGACAGAAGAGACCCAGTACTTC.

A note on this clone: An end of the junction does not agree with germline; a read error may underlie this. This sequence joins TRBV6-7 and TRBJ2-1; D gene uncertain. TRBV6-7 is an ORF for which the function is uncertain. This CDR3 spans 13 amino acids. The CDR3 sequence: CVSSPSSYNEQFF. The CDR3 DNA sequence: TGTGTCAGCAGCCCGAGCTCCTACAATGAGCAGTTCTTC.

Details on this clone: The sample contains more than one DNA sequence encoding this CDR3. J is TRBJ1-4 and V is TRBV18; no firm D call. The V end was cut by 2 bases, the J end by 7 bases, with 5 bases between. CDR3 length equals 12 residues. In germline, CDR1 is KGHSH, CDR2 LQKENI. The CDR3 DNA is TGTGCCAGCTCACCAAGGTCTGAAAAACTGTTTTTT. Amino acids: CASSPRSEKLFF.

This clone came up a few times. V gene TRBV11-2 combines with J gene TRBJ1-2, with D perhaps TRBD1 (5 bases). The CDR3 has 13 residues. Trimming shortened V by 3 bases and J by 4 bases, and 9 bases separated the two germline ends. Per the germline V gene, CDR1 is SGHAT and CDR2 is FQNNGV. CDR3 in DNA: TGTGCCAGCAGCTTGGGGGGAGTCTATGGCTACACCTTC. Amino acids: CASSLGGVYGYTF.

This clone appeared a few times. The chain links TRBV19 to TRBJ1-5; D is ambiguous. This CDR3 contains 13 residues. V dropped 4 bases and J dropped 4 bases, with 8 bases sitting between them. Germline V gene sequence: CDR1 LNHDA, CDR2 SQIVND (reference sequence). The CDR3 sequence: CASSTQINQPQHF. For the CDR3, the DNA is TGTGCCAGTAGTACGCAGATAAATCAGCCCCAGCATTTT.

This clone showed up just a few times. The chain combines TRBV6-1 with TRBJ2-7; a weak D match, TRBD2 (6 bases). Germline assignment: CDR1 MNHNS and CDR2 SASEGT. The CDR3 loop spans 14 amino acids. Between the trimmed V and J ends, which lost 6 bases and 6 bases, there was a span of 18 bases. The CDR3: CASSDRLGPGEQYF. Here the CDR3 DNA reads TGTGCCAGCAGCGACCGACTAGGCCCTGGCGAGCAGTACTTC.

V usage is TRBV7-3 and J usage is TRBJ2-3; 14 bases match TRBD2. This CDR3 has 15 amino acids. Germline assignment: CDR1 SGHTA and CDR2 FQGTGA. J lost 7 bases, V lost 4 bases, and 4 bases had no gene match. The CDR3 here is CASSSGLAGDYTQYF. The DNA for the CDR3 is TGTGCCAGCAGCTCGGGACTAGCGGGGGACTATACGCAGTATTTT.

A few counts support this clone. The rearrangement uses TRBV28 and TRBJ2-1; D may be TRBD2 (5 bases). The CDR3 has 10 amino acids. V gave up 8 bases and J gave up 11 bases, with 10 bases separating them. Germline CDR1 is MDHEN and CDR2 is SYDVKM. CDR3 sequence reads: CASFGEKQFF. The CDR3 DNA follows: TGTGCCAGCTTCGGGGAGAAGCAGTTCTTC.

J is TRBJ2-7 and V is TRBV28; tentative D call: TRBD1 (6 bases). CDR3 size: 13 residues. Trimming shortened V by 6 bases and J by 1 base, and 10 bases separated the two germline ends. CDR1 is MDHEN, CDR2 SYDVKM, per germline. In nucleotides, the CDR3 is TGTGCCAGCAGAGATGGACAGTCCTACGAGCAGTACTTC. Translation gives CASRDGQSYEQYF.

About this clone: Mismatch with germline at one junction end may stem from a read error. Within the sample, other DNA sequences also encode this same CDR3. The chain employs TRBV6-5 and TRBJ2-4; no reliable D call. Germline V lookup: CDR1 MNHEY, CDR2 SVGAGI. This CDR3 has 14 residues. The CDR3 sequence is CASSYSNSKNIQYF. The CDR3 DNA reads TGTGCCAGCAGTTACTCGAACAGTAAAAACATTCAGTACTTT.

The gene calls are TRBV4-1 and TRBJ2-3; TRBD1 aligns across 10 bases. Germline values: CDR1 MGHRA, CDR2 YSYEKL. This CDR3 comprises 16 residues. The V segment lost 1 base and the J segment 1 base; nucleotides outside the gene matches: 2. The CDR3 DNA sequence: TGCGCCAGCAGCCAAGGGGACAGGGGACGCACAGATACGCAGTATTTT. Amino acid sequence: CASSQGDRGRTDTQYF.

This clone showed up just a few times. The V gene is TRBV7-8, the J gene TRBJ2-5; 9 nucleotides agree with TRBD1. Germline V lookup: CDR1 SGHVS, CDR2 FQNEAQ. V trimming: 4 bases; J trimming: 5 bases; junction bases outside the gene matches: 5. The CDR3 spans 14 residues. This chain's CDR3 is CASSYGTGRETQYF. The CDR3 region has the DNA TGTGCCAGCAGCTATGGGACAGGGCGCGAGACCCAGTACTTC.

The chain uses TRBV25-1 and TRBJ1-2, with D possibly being TRBD1 (6 bases). With 6 bases removed from V and 6 bases from J, the gap between germline ends came to 11 bases. Germline CDR1 is MGHDK and CDR2 is SYGVNS. The CDR3 runs to 12 residues. This chain's CDR3 is CASRQGVDGYTF. In DNA, the CDR3 is TGTGCCAGCAGACAGGGCGTGGATGGCTACACCTTC.

Note on this clone: The sample carries other DNA sequences with the same CDR3. J is TRBJ1-5 and V is TRBV28, with D hard to call. The CDR3 covers 12 residues. V lost 4 bases to trimming and J lost 2 bases, with 3 bases between them. Germline V gene data show CDR1 as MDHEN and CDR2 as SYDVKM. CDR3 loop: CASSSGNQPQHF. The CDR3 DNA sequence: TGTGCCAGCAGTTCAGGCAATCAGCCCCAGCATTTT.

The V call is TRBV25-1, the J call TRBJ1-1, with 8 bases aligning to TRBD1. The germline gives CDR1 MGHDK, CDR2 SYGVNS. The CDR3 is made up of 15 amino acids. The junction had 4 bases not matched to a gene; V was cut back by 3 bases and J by 1 base. The CDR3 protein is CASSDIQGGNTEAFF. The CDR3 DNA reads TGTGCCAGCAGTGACATACAGGGGGGGAACACTGAAGCTTTCTTT.